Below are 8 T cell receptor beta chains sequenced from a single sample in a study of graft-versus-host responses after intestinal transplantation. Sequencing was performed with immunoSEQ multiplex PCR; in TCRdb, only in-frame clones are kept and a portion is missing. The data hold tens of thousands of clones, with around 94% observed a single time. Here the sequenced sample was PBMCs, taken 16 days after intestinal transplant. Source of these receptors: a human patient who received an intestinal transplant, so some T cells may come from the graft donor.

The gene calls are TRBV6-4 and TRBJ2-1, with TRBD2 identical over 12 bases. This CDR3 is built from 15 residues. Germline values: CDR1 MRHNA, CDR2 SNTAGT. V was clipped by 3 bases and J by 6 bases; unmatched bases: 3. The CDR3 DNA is TGTGCCAGCAGTGAGACTAGCGGGAGATTCAATGAGCAGTTCTTC. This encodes CASSETSGRFNEQFF.

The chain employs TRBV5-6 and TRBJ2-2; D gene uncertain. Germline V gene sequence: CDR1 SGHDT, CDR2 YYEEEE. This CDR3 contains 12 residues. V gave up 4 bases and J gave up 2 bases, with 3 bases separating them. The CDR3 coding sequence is TGTGCCAGCAGCGTTAACACCGGGGAGCTGTTTTTT. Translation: CASSVNTGELFF.

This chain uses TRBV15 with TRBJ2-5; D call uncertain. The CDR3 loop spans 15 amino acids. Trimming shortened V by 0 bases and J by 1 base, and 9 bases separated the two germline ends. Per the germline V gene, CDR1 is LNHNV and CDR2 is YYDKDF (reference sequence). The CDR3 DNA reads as TGTGCCACCAGCAGAGATCGGGCAGCCCAAGAGACCCAGTACTTC. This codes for CATSRDRAAQETQYF.

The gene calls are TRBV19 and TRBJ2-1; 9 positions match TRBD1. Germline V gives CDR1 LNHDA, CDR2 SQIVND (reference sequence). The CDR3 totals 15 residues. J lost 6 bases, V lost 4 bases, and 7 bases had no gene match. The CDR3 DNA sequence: TGTGCCAGTAGTACCGACAGGGGGATTATCAATGAGCAGTTCTTC. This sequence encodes CASSTDRGIINEQFF.

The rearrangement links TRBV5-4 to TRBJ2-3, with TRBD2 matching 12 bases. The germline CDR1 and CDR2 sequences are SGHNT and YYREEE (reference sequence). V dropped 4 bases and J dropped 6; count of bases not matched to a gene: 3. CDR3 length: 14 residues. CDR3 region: CASSPSGRGDTQYF. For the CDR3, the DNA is TGTGCCAGCAGCCCTAGCGGGAGGGGGGATACGCAGTATTTT.

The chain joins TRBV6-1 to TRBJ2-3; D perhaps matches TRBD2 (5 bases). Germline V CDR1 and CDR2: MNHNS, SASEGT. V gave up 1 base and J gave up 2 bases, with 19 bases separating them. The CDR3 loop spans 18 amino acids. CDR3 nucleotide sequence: TGTGCCAGCAGTGAAGACTTAGCGCCTAGTCGGTTCACAGATACGCAGTATTTT. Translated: CASSEDLAPSRFTDTQYF.

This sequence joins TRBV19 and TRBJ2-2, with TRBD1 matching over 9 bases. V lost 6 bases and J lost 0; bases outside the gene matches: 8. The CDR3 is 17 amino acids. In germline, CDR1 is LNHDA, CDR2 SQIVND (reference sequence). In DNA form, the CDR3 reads TGTGCCAGTAGACCATGGGGGACAGGGACGAACACCGGGGAGCTGTTTTTT. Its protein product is CASRPWGTGTNTGELFF.

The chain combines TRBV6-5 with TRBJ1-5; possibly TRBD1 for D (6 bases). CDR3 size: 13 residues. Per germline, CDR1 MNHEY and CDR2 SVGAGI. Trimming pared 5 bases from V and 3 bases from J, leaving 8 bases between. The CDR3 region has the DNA TGTGCCAGCAGTCACAGGGCCAATCAGCCCCAGCATTTT. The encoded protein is CASSHRANQPQHF.